Sequencing of this T cell receptor (beta chain) was carried out in a study of T cells in Graves' hyperthyroidism and ophthalmopathy (dated by TCRdb to between 2018 and 2021). General notes on the study: Peripheral blood samples were taken at the time of initial diagnosis, prior to any treatment. A discovery cohort of about a hundred patients, about 40 with Graves' ophthalmopathy and 55 to 60 with stable Graves' hyperthyroidism, was used to find distinguishing TCR V-J signatures. Prospective prediction of ophthalmopathy was tested in an independent validation cohort consisting of 18 hyperthyroidism patients and around 16 patients who later progressed to ophthalmopathy. The 90 or so discovery patients were randomly split 7:3 into training and test sets. Thyroid tissue and blood T-cell repertoires from more than five Graves' hyperthyroidism patients were also compared in the study. After sampling, hyperthyroidism patients received methimazole starting at 30 mg daily, and ophthalmopathy patients received high-dose intravenous methylprednisolone. TCR Vbeta CDR3 sequencing of around 130 peripheral blood samples (over 40 ophthalmopathy, around 80 hyperthyroidism and approximately 17 progressor patients) is reported in the paper. The paper's findings and limits, for the study overall: In cross-validation, a model built on a 13 V-J signature told ophthalmopathy apart from stable hyperthyroidism with roughly 87% sensitivity and approximately 84% specificity, and in testing the same model reached 80%/75%. Most expanded thyroid clonotypes (frequency above 0.001) were also detected in blood, suggesting blood repertoires may reflect thyroid immune responses. In validation, progression to ophthalmopathy was predicted by the model with 55% to 71% sensitivity and 72% to 85% specificity, a median of 6.5 months before onset. No statistical method was used to fix the sample size in advance, and group allocation was not hidden from the investigators.

This clonotype turned up a few times. This clone's antigen is unknown. The input lacks base qualities; no much larger clone sits a single base away. Stable Graves' hyperthyroidism was defined as no progression to ophthalmopathy during 18 months of follow-up. Hyperthyroidism patients were newly diagnosed, had a disease duration of under 2 months, and were aged 18 to 65 years. Patients with uncontrolled infections, other autoimmune diseases, pregnancy or lactation were excluded. Diagnoses relied on clinical symptoms, serum thyroxine and TRAb, thyroid ultrasound and orbital computed tomography. Ficoll-Paque density gradient centrifugation was used to isolate PBMCs from around 10 ml of fresh peripheral blood. Total RNA was extracted using Trizol reagent, and RNA quality was assessed on an Agilent 2100 Bioanalyzer. Amplification of TCR beta CDR3 regions was carried out from RNA transcripts. A first-round RT-PCR of the TCR CDR3 used the HTBI primer set with the Qiagen OneStep RT-PCR kit. Libraries were constructed in a second round of multiplex PCR, after which size selection and purification were carried out. Paired-end sequencing of the libraries was performed with 100 bp reads on an Illumina HiSeq2000. The original pipeline was this. Raw data were processed with SOAPnuke, discarding reads with adapters, uncalled bases, mean Phred below 15, or no exact constant-primer or identifier match. High-quality paired reads were merged with COPE v1.2.5, and unique nucleotide sequences were defined as clonotypes. MiTCR v1.1 was used to align the clonotypes against IMGT TRBV, TRBD and TRBJ reference segments. Only V-J combinations with frequency above 0.0001, covering 99% to 99.2% of repertoires, were analysed. A TCS score was defined as the ratio of F50 (clonal expansion) to E x V (chaos), with BLOSUM62-based TCRdist applied between CDR3 peptides within each V-J. Welch's t-statistics and random forest reduced 514 V-J features to 10 to 15, which were used in a naive Bayes classifier (R e1071). TCRdb ran its own pipeline on the public reads, namely fastp trimming at Q25 and MiXCR clone calling, and kept in-frame beta chains. CDR3 protein sequences are deduplicated, and each keeps its most common genes and DNA. TCRdb's processing, not the study's, gives the V and J calls here. This sample lists around 340,000 distinct CDR3 sequences; approximately 15% were detected once. Of the sample, about 26% is held by the ten largest clones.

Its CDR3 holds 15 amino acids, cysteine through phenylalanine. Solely the CDR3 DNA is kept, with 45 bases framed from the first base. The germline V and J ends show losses of 0 bases and 4 bases respectively, and no gene match explains 5 bases of the junction. Taken from the germline V gene, the CDR1 and CDR2 loops are MNHEY and SVGEGT. This receptor was identified in a woman aged 25 to 39 with Graves' hyperthyroidism. The rearranged chain carries TRBV6-2 or TRBV6-3 and TRBJ1-2, with 7 central nucleotides matching TRBD1. Sequencing was performed on blood. The sequenced DNA is TGTGCCAGCAGTTACTCCTCGGACAGGCCCTATGGCTACACCTTC. This translates into CASSYSSDRPYGYTF.